This T cell receptor beta chain was recorded in a study of T-cell reconstitution after alpha-beta-depleted transplantation in children (dated by TCRdb to 2016 to 2017). The study in broad terms: Using TCR repertoire profiling, the study quantitatively followed how T-cell immune reconstitution unfolded in children after TCRalphabeta/CD19-depleted allogeneic hematopoietic cell transplantation.

The germline V gene provides CDR1 SGHVS and CDR2 FNYEAQ. The junction shows trimming of 5 bases on V and 9 bases on J, and the gene matches do not reach 9 bases of it. The CDR3 starts with the cysteine, ends with the phenylalanine, and has 13 residues. The kept DNA is CDR3 alone, 39 bases in frame from the first base. A word on this clonotype: Its antigen is still unknown. No base quality information exists; no much larger clone differs at one position.

Preparation of the library involved PCR. TCRdb shows the sequencer as Illumina HiSeq 2500. Molecular barcoding was employed in the preparation of TCR libraries, with unique molecular identifiers being used to normalize TCRbeta repertoire quantification. TCRdb applied fastp at Q25 and MiXCR to the public reads, then kept only in-frame beta chains. All rows with the same CDR3 protein become a single entry with the most common DNA and genes. The sample profile shows 400,000 to 500,000 distinct CDR3 sequences; about a tenth of them were found once. Clones ranked in the top ten supply roughly 6% of the sample.

This receptor was taken from a human donor who donated a stem cell graft to a child with acute myeloid leukemia. This chain joins TRBV7-6 to TRBJ2-5; 7 junctional bases match TRBD1. The specimen comprised PBMCs from the stem cell graft donor, sampled from the stem cell graft. CDR3 loop: CASSRDRDEAQYF. The nucleotide sequence reads as follows: TGTGCCAGCAGCCGCGACAGGGACGAGGCCCAGTACTTC.